A single sample is the source of the 9 T cell receptor beta chains below, sequenced in a study of identical twins (dated by TCRdb to 2016 to 2017). Library preparation was by 5' RACE. TCRdb records Illumina HiSeq 2000 as the sequencer. TCRdb handled the public reads itself, with Q25 trimming in fastp and clone calling in MiXCR, and kept productive beta chains. Rows are combined by CDR3 protein, so each entry shows the most common genes and DNA. The sample records about 890,000 distinct CDR3 sequences, 9% to 15% of which are singletons. About 1.5% of the sample belongs to the ten largest clones. The same sample was also used in a study of yellow fever vaccine responses in identical twins.

Specimen: PBMCs. Receptors originate from a woman younger than 35 in good health.

This rearrangement joins TRBV4-1 to TRBJ1-5; D not resolved. The CDR3 length is 16 residues. Germline V gene sequence: CDR1 MGHRA, CDR2 YSYEKL. V lost 0 bases, J lost 9 bases, and 18 bases lay in between. The CDR3 region has the DNA TGCGCCAGCAGCCAAGAAGGAGGCAGTGGGGTAGGGCCCCAGCATTTT. This translates into CASSQEGGSGVGPQHF.

This clonotype has more than one count but fewer than ten. CDR3 sequence: CASNSRGTDTQYF. For the CDR3, the DNA is TGTGCCAGCAATAGCCGGGGCACAGATACGCAGTATTTT. This chain joins TRBV6-2 or TRBV6-3 and TRBJ2-3; no clear D. The germline gives CDR1 MNHEY, CDR2 SVGEGT. CDR3 length: 13 residues. The V gene lost 7 bases and the J gene lost 1 base, with 9 bases spanning the gap.

This clonotype has a handful of counts. The CDR3 region has the DNA TGTGCCAGCAGCCAGGGAATACGGGAGCTGTTTTTT. This encodes CASSQGIRELFF. The chain carries TRBV7-9 and TRBJ2-2; TRBD1 is a possible D gene (5 bases). CDR1 SEHNR and CDR2 FQNEAQ come from the germline V gene (reference sequence). The CDR3 is 12 residues long. Trimming stripped 5 bases from V and 9 bases from J, with 10 bases between. Complete variable domain (other parts from reference TRBV7-9 and TRBJ2-2): DTGVSQNPRHKITKRGQNVTFRCDPISEHNRLYWYRQTLGQGPEFLTYFQNEAQLEKSRLLSDRFSAERPKGSFSTLEIQRTEQGDSAMYLCASSQGIRELFFGEGSRLTVL.

This clonotype has just a few counts. V usage is TRBV19 and J usage is TRBJ1-1; unclear D gene. V was cut by 6 bases and J by 0 bases, with 8 bases left in between. The germline V gene has CDR1 LNHDA and CDR2 SQIVND (reference sequence). This CDR3 region has 13 residues. CDR3 loop: CASSTLMNTEAFF. CDR3 bases: TGTGCCAGTAGCACATTGATGAACACTGAAGCTTTCTTT.

This clonotype was counted at least ten times. In nucleotides, the CDR3 is TGTGCCAGCACAAGGGGACTAGCGGTAAACACCGGGGAGCTGTTTTTT. This sequence encodes CASTRGLAVNTGELFF. The chain has TRBV6-5 and TRBJ2-2; 11 nucleotides agree with TRBD2. The germline V gene has CDR1 MNHEY and CDR2 SVGAGI. V was pared by 7 bases and J by 2 bases, with 6 bases of the junction left unmatched. This CDR3 has 16 residues.

The CDR3 region is CSVTEVVGSGANVLTF. CDR3 DNA: TGCAGCGTTACTGAGGTGGTGGGCTCTGGGGCCAACGTCCTGACTTTC. The J gene is TRBJ2-6, the V gene TRBV29-1; no clear D. The germline CDR1 and CDR2 sequences are SQVTM and ANQGSEA. There are 16 residues in the CDR3. V was cut by 5 bases and J by 0 bases, with 14 bases left in between.

Only a few counts were recorded for this clonotype. The V gene is TRBV7-9, the J gene TRBJ2-7; no reliable D call. The CDR3 is made up of 14 amino acids. Trimming cost V 6 bases and J 5 bases, with 17 bases left between them. The V gene's germline CDR1 is SEHNR and CDR2 FQNEAQ (reference sequence). In DNA form, the CDR3 reads TGTGCCAGCAGTTTTGAGGTAGGGTCGGACGAGCAGTACTTC. Amino acid sequence: CASSFEVGSDEQYF.

The chain links TRBV4-1 to TRBJ2-5; D may be TRBD1 (5 bases). The germline CDR1 and CDR2 sequences are MGHRA and YSYEKL. The CDR3 runs to 14 residues. V lost 1 base and J 5 bases, leaving 11 bases between the germline ends. The CDR3 nucleotides are TGCGCCAGCAGCCAAGTACGACAGTGGGAGACCCAGTACTTC. It encodes CASSQVRQWETQYF.

The sample holds a few counts of this clonotype. DNA of the CDR3: TGTGCCAGCAGTCGGGCAGGACAGGGGTTTGGCTACACCTTC. This gives the protein CASSRAGQGFGYTF. The chain couples TRBV12-3 or TRBV12-4 to TRBJ1-2; TRBD1 matches at 9 bases. After removal of 5 bases from V and 7 bases from J, the junction contained 8 bases not matched to a gene. The CDR3 is made up of 14 amino acids.